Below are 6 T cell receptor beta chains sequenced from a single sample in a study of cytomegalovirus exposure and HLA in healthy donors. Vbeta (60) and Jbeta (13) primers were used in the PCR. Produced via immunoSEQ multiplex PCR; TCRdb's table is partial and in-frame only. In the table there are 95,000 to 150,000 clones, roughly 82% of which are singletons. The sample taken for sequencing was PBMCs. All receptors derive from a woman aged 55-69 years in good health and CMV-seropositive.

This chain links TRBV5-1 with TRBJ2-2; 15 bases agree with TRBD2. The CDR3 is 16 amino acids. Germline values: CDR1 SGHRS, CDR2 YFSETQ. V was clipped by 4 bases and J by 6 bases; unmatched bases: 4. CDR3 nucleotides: TGCGCCAGCAGCCACGGACTAGCGGGAGGGTCCGGGGAGCTGTTTTTT. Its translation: CASSHGLAGGSGELFF.

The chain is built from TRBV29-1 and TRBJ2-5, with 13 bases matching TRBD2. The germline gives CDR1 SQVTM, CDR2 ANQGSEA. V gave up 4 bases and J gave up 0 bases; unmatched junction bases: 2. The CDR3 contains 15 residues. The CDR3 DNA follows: TGCAGCGTTGGACTAGCGGGGGGCAACCAAGAGACCCAGTACTTC. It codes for CSVGLAGGNQETQYF.

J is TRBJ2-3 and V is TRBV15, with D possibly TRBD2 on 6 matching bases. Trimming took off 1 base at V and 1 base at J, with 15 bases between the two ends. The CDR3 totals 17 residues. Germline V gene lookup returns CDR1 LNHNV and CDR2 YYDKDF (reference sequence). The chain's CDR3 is CATSRVRGGAGTDTQYF. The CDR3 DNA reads TGTGCCACCAGCAGAGTAAGAGGCGGGGCCGGCACAGATACGCAGTATTTT.

CDR3 sequence (DNA): TGTGCCAGCAGTTTCACCAATGACAGGGGGGGGACCCAGTACTTC. As protein: CASSFTNDRGGTQYF. The chain links TRBV6-5 to TRBJ2-5; the match to TRBD1 covers 9 bases. CDR3 length: 15 amino acids. Germline trimming cut 4 bases from V and 7 bases from J; bases unmatched to any gene: 10. Per germline, CDR1 MNHEY and CDR2 SVGAGI.

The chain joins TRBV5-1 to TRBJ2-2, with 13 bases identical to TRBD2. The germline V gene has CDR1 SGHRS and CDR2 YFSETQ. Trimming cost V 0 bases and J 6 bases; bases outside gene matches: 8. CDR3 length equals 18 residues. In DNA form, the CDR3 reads TGCGCCAGCAGCTTGGGCGTGACTAGCGGGAGGAAGGCCGGGGAGCTGTTTTTT. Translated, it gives CASSLGVTSGRKAGELFF.

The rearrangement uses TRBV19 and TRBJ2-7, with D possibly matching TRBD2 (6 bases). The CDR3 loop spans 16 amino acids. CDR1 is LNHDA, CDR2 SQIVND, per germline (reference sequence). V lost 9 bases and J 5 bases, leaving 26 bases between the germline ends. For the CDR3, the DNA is TGTGCCAGCTCCAAACACCCGCCCGGCAGGGAGGACGAGCAGTACTTC. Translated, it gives CASSKHPPGREDEQYF.